The subject of this entry is one T cell receptor (beta chain). Its antigen is as yet unknown. This specimen comes from a study of response to subunit inactivated influenza vaccine. Findings and caveats of the study: Each seasonal influenza vaccination recruits few new T cells, the authors suggested.

V was shortened by 4 bases and J by 4 bases, with 11 bases between the two germline ends. In germline, CDR1 is SQVTM, CDR2 ANQGSEA. The CDR3 is made up of 12 amino acids. One entry per CDR3 protein results from TCRdb running MiXCR on the RT-PCR reads. Here the sample spans about 610,000 distinct CDR3 sequences, 14% being singletons. The sequence derives from a man aged 50 to 59 who received an inactivated influenza vaccine. Here the sequenced sample was PBMCs from blood, taken about 11 days after vaccination. The chain employs TRBV29-1 and TRBJ2-7; D is possibly TRBD1 or TRBD2 (5 bases each). CDR3 nucleotide sequence: TGCAGCGTTGCCGGGACCGGGTACGAGCAGTACTTC. As protein: CSVAGTGYEQYF.